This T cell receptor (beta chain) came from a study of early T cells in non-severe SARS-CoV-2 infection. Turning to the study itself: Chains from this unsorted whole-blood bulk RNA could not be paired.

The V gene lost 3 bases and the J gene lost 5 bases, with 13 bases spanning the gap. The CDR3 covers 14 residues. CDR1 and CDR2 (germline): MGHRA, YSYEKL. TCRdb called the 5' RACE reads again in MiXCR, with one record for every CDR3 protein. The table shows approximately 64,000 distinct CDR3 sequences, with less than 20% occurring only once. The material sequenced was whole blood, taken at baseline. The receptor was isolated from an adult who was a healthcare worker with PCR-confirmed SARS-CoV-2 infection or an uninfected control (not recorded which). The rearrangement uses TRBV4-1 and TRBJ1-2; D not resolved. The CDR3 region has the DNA TGCGCCAGCAGCCAGGCCCCCGTTGCTTATGGCTACACCTTC. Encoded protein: CASSQAPVAYGYTF.